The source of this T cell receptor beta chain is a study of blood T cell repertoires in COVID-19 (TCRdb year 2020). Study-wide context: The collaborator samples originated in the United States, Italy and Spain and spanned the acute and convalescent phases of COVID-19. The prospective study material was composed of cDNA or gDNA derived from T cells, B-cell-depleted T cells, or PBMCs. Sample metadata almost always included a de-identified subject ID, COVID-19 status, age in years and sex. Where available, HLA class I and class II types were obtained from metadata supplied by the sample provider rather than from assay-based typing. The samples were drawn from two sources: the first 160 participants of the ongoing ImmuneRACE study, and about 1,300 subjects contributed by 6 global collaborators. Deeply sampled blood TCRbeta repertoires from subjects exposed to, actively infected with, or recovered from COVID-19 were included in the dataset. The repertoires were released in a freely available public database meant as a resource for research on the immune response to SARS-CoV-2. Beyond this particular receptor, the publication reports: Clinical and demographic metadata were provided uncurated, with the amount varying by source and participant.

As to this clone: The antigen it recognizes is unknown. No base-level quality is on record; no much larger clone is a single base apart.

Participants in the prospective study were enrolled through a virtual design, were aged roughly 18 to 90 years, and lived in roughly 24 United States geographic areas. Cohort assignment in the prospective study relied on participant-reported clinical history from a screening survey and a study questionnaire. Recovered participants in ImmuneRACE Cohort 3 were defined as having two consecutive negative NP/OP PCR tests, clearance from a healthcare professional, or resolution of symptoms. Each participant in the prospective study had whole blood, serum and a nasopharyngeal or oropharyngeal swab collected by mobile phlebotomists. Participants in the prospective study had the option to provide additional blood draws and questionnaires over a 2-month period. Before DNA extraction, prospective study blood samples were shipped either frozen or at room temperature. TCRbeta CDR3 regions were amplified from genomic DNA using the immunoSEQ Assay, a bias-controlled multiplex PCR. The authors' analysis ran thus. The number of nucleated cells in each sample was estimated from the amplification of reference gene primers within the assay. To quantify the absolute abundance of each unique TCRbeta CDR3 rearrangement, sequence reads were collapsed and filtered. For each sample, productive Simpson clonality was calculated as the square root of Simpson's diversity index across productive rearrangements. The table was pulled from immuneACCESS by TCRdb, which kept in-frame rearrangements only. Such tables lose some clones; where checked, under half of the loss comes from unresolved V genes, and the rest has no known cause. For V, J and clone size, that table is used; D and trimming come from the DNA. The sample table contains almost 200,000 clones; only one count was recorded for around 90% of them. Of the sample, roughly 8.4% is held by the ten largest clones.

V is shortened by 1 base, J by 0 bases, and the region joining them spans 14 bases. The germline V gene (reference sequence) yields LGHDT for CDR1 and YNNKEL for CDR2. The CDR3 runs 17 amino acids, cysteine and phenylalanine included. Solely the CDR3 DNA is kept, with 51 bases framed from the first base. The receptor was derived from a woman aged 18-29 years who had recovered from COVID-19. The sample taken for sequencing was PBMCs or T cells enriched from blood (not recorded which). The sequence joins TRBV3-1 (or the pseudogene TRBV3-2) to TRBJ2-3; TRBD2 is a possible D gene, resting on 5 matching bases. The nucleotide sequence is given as TGTGCCAGCAGCCAAGGGTTGGCGGGCCATAGCACAGATACGCAGTATTTT. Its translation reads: CASSQGLAGHSTDTQYF.